The T cell receptor (beta chain) described here comes from a study of T cells in Graves' hyperthyroidism and ophthalmopathy. Germline CDR1 is DFQATT and CDR2 is SNEGSKA (reference sequence). The trim removed 5 bases at V and 8 bases at J, leaving 5 bases unmatched. This CDR3 spans 13 amino acids. This clonotype was detected ten times or more. Its antigen is undetermined. Template material for amplifying TCR beta CDR3 regions consisted of RNA transcripts. HTBI primers drove first-round RT-PCR of the TCR CDR3. TCRdb reprocessed the multiplex PCR reads via MiXCR and lists one record per CDR3 protein. The data show around 420,000 distinct CDR3 sequences, roughly 13% seen once. General observations from the study: Classification by a 13 V-J model distinguished ophthalmopathy from stable hyperthyroidism.

The material sequenced was blood. The genes are TRBV20-1 and TRBJ2-1; 11 bases map to TRBD2. The clonotype was recovered from a young woman with Graves' hyperthyroidism. CDR3 region: CSAPTSGSDEQFF. CDR3 in DNA: TGCAGTGCTCCCACTAGCGGGAGTGATGAGCAGTTCTTC.